The clone carrying this T cell receptor beta chain has only one observation. Its target is unknown. Sequencing used immunoSEQ multiplex PCR; TCRdb keeps in-frame clones, though not all of them. The sample records under 80,000 clones, roughly 88% being singletons. These data are taken from a study of Tregs in tolerant kidney transplant recipients. Findings and limits, study-wide: Tregs expanded with activated donor B cells seemed most donor-specific.

The sequenced sample was Tregs from blood, obtained before the transplant. The origin of this receptor is a human donor who received a combined kidney and bone marrow transplant.

The CDR3 DNA sequence: TGTGCCAGCATCGGGGCCTTTAACACTGAAGCTTTCTTT. It is translated as CASIGAFNTEAFF. This chain connects TRBV7-2 to TRBJ1-1; D is perhaps TRBD1 (5 bases). Trimming stripped 7 bases from V and 2 bases from J, with 11 bases between. Germline lookup yields CDR1 SGHTA and CDR2 FQGNSA. This CDR3 is built from 13 residues.